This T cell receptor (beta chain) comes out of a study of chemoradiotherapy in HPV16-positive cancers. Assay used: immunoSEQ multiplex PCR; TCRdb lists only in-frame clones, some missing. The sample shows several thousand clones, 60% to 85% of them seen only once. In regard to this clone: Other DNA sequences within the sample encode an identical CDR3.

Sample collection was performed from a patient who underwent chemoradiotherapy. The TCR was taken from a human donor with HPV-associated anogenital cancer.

CDR3 DNA: TGTGCCAGCAGTTCCCACAGGGGAAAGTCCTACGAGCAGTACTTC. Amino acids: CASSSHRGKSYEQYF. The chain carries TRBV28 and TRBJ2-7; TRBD1 matches 7 bases. The CDR3 contains 15 residues. The germline CDR1 and CDR2 sequences are MDHEN and SYDVKM. J lost 1 base, V lost 4 bases, and 7 bases had no gene match.